This entry lists 5 T cell receptor beta chains sequenced from one sample in a study of shared clonotypes between healthy human individuals. Some clones are missing from TCRdb's copy, which holds only in-frame ones; the method was immunoSEQ multiplex PCR. The table lists around 510,000 clones, 95% to 96% of them singletons, with about 0.064% in the top ten. The sequenced sample consisted of naive CD4+ T cells sorted from blood. The subset: CD45RA+ positively selected. All receptors derive from a young woman in good health.

This clone has more than one count but fewer than ten. CDR3 sequence (DNA): TGTGCCAGCAGCCGCACAGATACGCAGTATTTT. It specifies CASSRTDTQYF. V usage is TRBV7-9 and J usage is TRBJ2-3, with unresolved D. The germline V gene encodes CDR1 SEHNR and CDR2 FQNEAQ (reference sequence). The CDR3 has 11 residues. Trimming took off 5 bases at V and 1 base at J, with 1 base between the two ends. Full variable domain (rest looked up from reference TRBV7-9 and TRBJ2-3): DTGVSQNPRHKITKRGQNVTFRCDPISEHNRLYWYRQTLGQGPEFLTYFQNEAQLEKSRLLSDRFSAERPKGSFSTLEIQRTEQGDSAMYLCASSRTDTQYFGPGTRLTVL.

J is TRBJ2-3 and V is TRBV30; D possibly corresponds to TRBD2 (6 bases). This CDR3 contains 15 residues. Germline CDR1 GTSNPN, CDR2 SVGIG (reference sequence). V gave up 2 bases and J gave up 4 bases, with 16 bases separating them. The CDR3 DNA reads TGTGCCTGGAGTAGACTAGAGATTGGGGCAGATACGCAGTATTTT. It specifies CAWSRLEIGADTQYF.

The rearrangement links TRBV6-6 to TRBJ2-1, with a possible D match to TRBD2 (5 bases). V lost 6 bases and J lost 8, with 14 bases in between. CDR1 and CDR2 from the germline V gene are MNHNY and SVGAGI (reference sequence). This CDR3 has 13 amino acids. CDR3 coding DNA: TGTGCCAGCAGGAGGGCCGGGTCGGATGAGCAGTTCTTC. Its protein is CASRRAGSDEQFF.

The chain is built from TRBV4-1 and TRBJ2-7; D may be TRBD2 (5 bases). V was clipped by 5 bases and J by 3 bases, with 20 bases between them. CDR3 length: 16 amino acids. Germline CDR1 MGHRA, CDR2 YSYEKL. CDR3: CASSSKPGSSSYEQYF. The CDR3, as DNA: TGCGCCAGCAGCTCCAAGCCGGGATCTTCGAGCTACGAGCAGTACTTC.

V gene TRBV27 combines with J gene TRBJ2-5; no definite D call. The DNA matches TRBJ2-7 better at its end, which makes the J call doubtful. This CDR3 region has 15 residues. Germline CDR1 and CDR2: MNHEY and SMNVEV (reference sequence). Here the CDR3 reads CASSLAVGNHYEQYF. The CDR3 DNA reads as TGTGCCAGCAGTTTAGCGGTCGGAAACCATTACGAGCAGTACTTC.